This TCR beta chain was sequenced in a study of neurological immune-mediated disorders. Many counts were recorded for this clonotype. The cDNA came from 5'RACE with 10-nucleotide random UMIs. MiXCR, applied by TCRdb to the 5' RACE reads, yields one record per CDR3 protein. The sample holds about 48,000 distinct CDR3 sequences, roughly 24% seen once. CDR3 size: 12 residues. The germline gives CDR1 SNHLY, CDR2 FYNNEI. Trimming shortened V by 6 bases and J by 14 bases, and 16 bases separated the two germline ends. The TCR comes from a woman aged 70-85 years in good health. This chain uses TRBV2 with TRBJ1-4; weak D call: TRBD1 (5 bases). What was sequenced was PBMCs. The CDR3 DNA sequence: TGTGCCAGCAGCGGTTCAGGGTCAGTCCTGTTTTTT. Protein sequence: CASSGSGSVLFF. The complete variable domain, with remaining parts taken from reference TRBV2 and TRBJ1-4, reads EPEVTQTPSHQVTQMGQEVILRCVPISNHLYFYWYRQILGQKVEFLVSFYNNEISEKSEIFDDQFSVERPDGSNFTLKIRSTKLEDSAMYFCASSGSGSVLFFGSGTQLSVL.